The sequence of this T cell receptor (beta chain) was determined in a study of CD8 T cells in Susac syndrome. In this sample, this clonotype turned up once. It was with random hexamers that 0.5 to 1 ug RNA was reverse transcribed. Using its own MiXCR run on the immunoSEQ multiplex PCR reads, TCRdb lists one record per CDR3 protein. The sample shows some 190,000 distinct CDR3 sequences, over 85% of them seen only once. CDR1 and CDR2 from the germline V gene are SQVTM and ANQGSEA. The V and J ends lost 4 bases and 1 base respectively, with 8 bases between them. The CDR3 has 13 amino acids. TCR beta from blood CD8+ and CD4+ T cells was sequenced.

The chain uses TRBV29-1 and TRBJ2-1; no firm D call. The sample was CD4+ T cells from PBMCs. This clonotype was obtained from a human donor in good health. CDR3 residues: CSVGVISYNEQFF. Here the CDR3 DNA reads TGCAGCGTTGGGGTAATTTCCTACAATGAGCAGTTCTTC.